The next 24 T cell receptor beta chains were all read from a single sample in a study of shared clonotypes between healthy human individuals. The data were produced by immunoSEQ multiplex PCR, yet TCRdb's version contains in-frame clones alone and is incomplete. The data contain 2,500,000 or so clones, about nine tenths of them seen just once; the ten biggest clones take up 0.37%. The sample consisted of naive CD4+ T cells from PBMCs. Subset here: CD45RA+ positively selected. These receptors originate from a man younger than 30 in good health. Some clones in this sample may be carry-over from other donors' samples.

Concerning this clone: At the DNA level, this CDR3 is encoded by other sequences in the same sample as well. The chain recombines TRBV30 with TRBJ1-5; tentatively, D is TRBD1 (6 bases). V lost 0 bases to trimming and J lost 2 bases, with 8 bases between them. There are 14 residues in the CDR3. Germline V gene sequence: CDR1 GTSNPN, CDR2 SVGIG (reference sequence). DNA of the CDR3: TGTGCCTGGAGTGTACAGGGACGCAATCAGCCCCAGCATTTT. Amino acid sequence: CAWSVQGRNQPQHF. The complete variable domain, with remaining parts taken from reference TRBV30 and TRBJ1-5, reads SQTIHQWPATLVQPVGSPLSLECTVEGTSNPNLYWYRQAAGRGLQLLFYSVGIGQISSEVPQNLSASRPQDRQFILSSKKLLLSDSGFYLCAWSVQGRNQPQHFGDGTRLSIL.

CDR3 amino acids: CASSLGQRGSPLHF. CDR3 nucleotides: TGTGCCAGCAGCTTGGGACAGCGAGGTTCACCCCTCCACTTT. This chain connects TRBV5-6 to TRBJ1-6, with D possibly matching TRBD1 (5 bases). The CDR3 extends over 14 amino acids. The germline V and J ends were trimmed by 0 bases and 9 bases, with 10 bases remaining between them. Germline V gene sequence: CDR1 SGHDT, CDR2 YYEEEE.

In its sample, this clone was seen once. The rearrangement uses TRBV5-1 and TRBJ2-2; D is unclear. CDR3 length equals 16 residues. V was trimmed by 3 bases and J by 2 bases, leaving 14 bases between them. Germline lookup yields CDR1 SGHRS and CDR2 YFSETQ. In DNA form, the CDR3 reads TGCGCCAGCAGCTCCGGTTTCGAGCGTAACACCGGGGAGCTGTTTTTT. As protein: CASSSGFERNTGELFF.

The V and J genes are TRBV25-1 and TRBJ2-2; D uncertain. V was clipped by 2 bases and J by 1 base, with 11 bases between them. This CDR3 region has 16 residues. The V gene's germline CDR1 is MGHDK and CDR2 SYGVNS. The CDR3 sequence is CASSETSQGNTGELFF. The CDR3 DNA follows: TGTGCCAGCAGTGAAACCTCCCAAGGGAACACCGGGGAGCTGTTTTTT.

This CDR3 reads CASNRGRTLYTF. For the CDR3, the DNA is TGTGCCAGCAACCGGGGGAGGACCCTCTACACCTTC. The chain combines TRBV28 with TRBJ1-2; tentatively, D is TRBD1 (5 bases). The CDR3 contains 12 residues. Germline V gene lookup returns CDR1 MDHEN and CDR2 SYDVKM. V was trimmed by 7 bases and J by 10 bases, leaving 16 bases between them.

CDR3 sequence reads: CASSLKEVADYEQYF. In DNA, the CDR3 is TGCGCCAGCAGCTTGAAAGAGGTAGCGGACTACGAGCAGTACTTC. The gene calls are TRBV5-1 and TRBJ2-7; D may be TRBD2 (6 bases). This CDR3 spans 15 amino acids. The germline V gene encodes CDR1 SGHRS and CDR2 YFSETQ. V lost 1 base to trimming and J lost 3 bases, with 14 bases between them.

This chain links TRBV19 with TRBJ2-1, with 14 nucleotides matching TRBD2. Germline V gene sequence: CDR1 LNHDA, CDR2 SQIVND (reference sequence). The CDR3 totals 15 residues. V shed 10 bases, J shed 9 bases, and the junction held 11 bases outside the gene matches. CDR3: CATRLAGGMDGEQFF. For the CDR3, the DNA is TGTGCCACGAGACTAGCGGGAGGGATGGATGGTGAGCAGTTCTTC.

This chain uses TRBV6-5 with TRBJ2-7; 7 bases line up with TRBD1. V lost 6 bases and J lost 1; bases outside the gene matches: 3. CDR1 is MNHEY, CDR2 SVGAGI, per germline. This CDR3 spans 13 amino acids. CDR3 DNA: TGTGCCAGCAGAAAGGGGGCTTCCTACGAGCAGTACTTC. It specifies CASRKGASYEQYF.

The gene calls are TRBV6-1 and TRBJ2-3; 8 bases are a match to TRBD1. Looked up from germline, CDR1 is MNHNS and CDR2 is SASEGT. V dropped 3 bases and J dropped 9; count of bases not matched to a gene: 2. The CDR3 is 12 residues long. The CDR3 nucleotides read TGTGCCAGCAGTGAGGACAGGGTGACGCAGTATTTT. It yields the protein CASSEDRVTQYF.

The V gene is TRBV5-8, the J gene TRBJ2-1, with a weak D call TRBD1 (5 bases). Germline CDR1 reads SGHTS; CDR2 reads YDEGEE. The CDR3 loop spans 16 amino acids. V lost 0 bases and J lost 8, with 18 bases in between. The CDR3 DNA follows: TGTGCCAGCAGCTTGGCTACCCTGGTTTGGGGCCATGAGCAGTTCTTC. Translating gives CASSLATLVWGHEQFF.

This sequence joins TRBV7-6 and TRBJ2-3; D remains ambiguous. V gave up 4 bases and J gave up 5 bases, with 7 bases separating them. The CDR3 length is 12 residues. Per the germline V gene, CDR1 is SGHVS and CDR2 is FNYEAQ. DNA of the CDR3: TGTGCCAGCAGCTCCCAAAAAGATACGCAGTATTTT. Translation gives CASSSQKDTQYF.

The rearrangement uses TRBV7-2 and TRBJ2-7, with D perhaps matching TRBD1 (6 bases). Germline lookup yields CDR1 SGHTA and CDR2 FQGNSA. The V gene lost 6 bases and the J gene lost 2 bases, with 17 bases spanning the gap. The CDR3 spans 15 residues. CDR3 region: CASSPPGTLAYEQYF. CDR3 bases: TGTGCCAGCAGTCCCCCCGGGACATTAGCCTACGAGCAGTACTTC.

CDR3 bases: TGTGCCAGCAGCGCCGCGGGACTAGCGGGGTACAATGAGCAGTTCTTC. Its translation is CASSAAGLAGYNEQFF. The genes are TRBV7-3 and TRBJ2-1, with 13 bases that match TRBD2. Trimming took 5 bases from V and 4 from J; bases not matched to a gene: 5. Germline-derived CDR1 and CDR2 are SGHTA and FQGTGA. This CDR3 has 16 residues.

The chain has TRBV15 and TRBJ2-1; D possibly corresponds to TRBD1 (5 bases). This CDR3 has 14 amino acids. CDR1 is LNHNV, CDR2 YYDKDF, per germline (reference sequence). Trimming stripped 1 base from V and 9 bases from J, with 13 bases between. The CDR3: CATSRGPARGEQFF. The CDR3 DNA sequence: TGTGCCACCAGCAGAGGGCCAGCAAGGGGTGAGCAGTTCTTC.

The J gene is TRBJ2-7, the V gene TRBV5-4; D may be TRBD2 (5 bases). This CDR3 region has 16 residues. The germline V gene encodes CDR1 SGHNT and CDR2 YYREEE (reference sequence). The V and J ends lost 1 base and 2 bases respectively, with 16 bases between them. The CDR3, as DNA: TGTGCCAGCAGCTTGAAGTGGAGCGGCAGGACCTACGAGCAGTACTTC. Translating gives CASSLKWSGRTYEQYF.

This clone was detected once. The chain joins TRBV5-6 to TRBJ1-4; TRBD1 matches 7 bases. Germline CDR1 is SGHDT and CDR2 is YYEEEE. J gave up 4 bases and V 7 bases, and 10 bases lay outside the gene matches. The CDR3 spans 15 residues. CDR3 coding DNA: TGTGCCAGCTCGAGGCGGGGACAGCGTAATGAAAAACTGTTTTTT. Its translation is CASSRRGQRNEKLFF.

A word on this clone: Other DNA variants within this sample encode the same CDR3. The J gene is TRBJ2-6, the V gene TRBV28; D possibly corresponds to TRBD1 (5 bases). Per germline, CDR1 MDHEN and CDR2 SYDVKM. There are 14 residues in the CDR3. Trimming removed 5 bases at V and 7 bases at J, with 12 bases between. The CDR3 is CASSGAGGANVLTF. CDR3 DNA sequence: TGTGCCAGCAGTGGGGCAGGTGGAGCCAACGTCCTGACTTTC.

The CDR3 nucleotides are TGCGCCAGCAGCTTGGGGGGGTCCCGTGAAGAGACCCAGTACTTC. It translates to CASSLGGSREETQYF. The chain links TRBV5-1 to TRBJ2-5; tentatively, D is TRBD1 or TRBD2 (5 bases each). V shed 0 bases and J shed 3 bases, with 12 bases lying between them. From germline, CDR1 is SGHRS and CDR2 YFSETQ. The CDR3 spans 15 residues.

The V gene is TRBV5-4, the J gene TRBJ2-7, with 9 bases that match TRBD2. V was pared by 5 bases and J by 3 bases, with 6 bases of the junction left unmatched. Germline lookup yields CDR1 SGHNT and CDR2 YYREEE (reference sequence). The CDR3 is made up of 14 amino acids. In DNA form, the CDR3 reads TGTGCCAGCAGTCAGCGGGAGGTGGGCTACGAGCAGTACTTC. It codes for CASSQREVGYEQYF.

To note about this clone: Other DNA sequences from this sample encode an identical CDR3 as well. The V call is TRBV5-1, the J call TRBJ1-1, with D perhaps matching TRBD1 (5 bases). Germline CDR1 SGHRS, CDR2 YFSETQ. The CDR3 covers 14 residues. V dropped 4 bases and J dropped 4 bases, with 14 bases sitting between them. CDR3 loop: CASSADSGGTEAFF. In DNA, the CDR3 is TGCGCCAGCAGCGCAGACTCGGGGGGCACTGAAGCTTTCTTT. Variable domain in full (rest from reference TRBV5-1 and TRBJ1-1): KAGVTQTPRYLIKTRGQQVTLSCSPISGHRSVSWYQQTPGQGLQFLFEYFSETQRNKGNFPGRFSGRQFSNSRSEMNVSTLELGDSALYLCASSADSGGTEAFFGQGTRLTVV.

This sequence joins TRBV11-3 and TRBJ2-1, with TRBD1 matching over 7 bases. The V gene's germline CDR1 is SGHNT and CDR2 YENEEA. V gave up 3 bases and J gave up 3 bases; unmatched junction bases: 11. The CDR3 has 17 amino acids. Here the CDR3 DNA reads TGTGCCAGCAGCTTTGGTATTCTAGGGGGCAACTACAATGAGCAGTTCTTC. As protein: CASSFGILGGNYNEQFF.

As regards this clone: Other DNA sequences in the same sample also yield this CDR3. The chain employs TRBV5-1 and TRBJ1-5; 10 bases line up with TRBD1. After removal of 0 bases from V and 5 bases from J, the junction contained 5 bases not matched to a gene. The germline CDR1 and CDR2 sequences are SGHRS and YFSETQ. The CDR3 extends over 16 amino acids. The CDR3 bases are TGCGCCAGCAGCTTGGCCGGGGGGACAGGGGATCAGCCCCAGCATTTT. Translated, it gives CASSLAGGTGDQPQHF.

The sample holds one count of this clone. The J gene is TRBJ1-2, the V gene TRBV10-3, with a possible D match to TRBD1 (5 bases). The V and J ends lost 4 bases and 2 bases respectively, with 8 bases between them. Looked up from germline, CDR1 is ENHRY and CDR2 is SYGVKD. The CDR3 is made up of 13 amino acids. This chain's CDR3 is CAISAGQNYGYTF. The CDR3 DNA sequence: TGTGCCATCAGTGCGGGGCAGAACTATGGCTACACCTTC.

The CDR3 DNA reads as TGTGCCAGCAGTTTCACACAGACGAGGGGAGGCTACACCTTC. It yields the protein CASSFTQTRGGYTF. The rearrangement joins TRBV28 to TRBJ1-2; D possibly corresponds to TRBD1 (5 bases). The CDR3 spans 14 residues. V dropped 3 bases and J dropped 8 bases, with 16 bases sitting between them. The germline gives CDR1 MDHEN, CDR2 SYDVKM.